Detailed here is one TCR beta chain. What it recognizes is unknown. Germline V CDR1 and CDR2: MNHNY, SVGAGI (reference sequence). Trimming stripped 8 bases from V and 0 bases from J, with 5 bases between. The CDR3 extends over 12 amino acids. Blood was sampled at baseline, cycle 4 day 1, and cycle 7 day 1. This entry comes from a study of OX40 agonist ivuxolimab in advanced cancers. Study findings and constraints: Average numbers of expanded clones were greater in CD8+ T cells than in CD4+.

The method was immunoSEQ multiplex PCR; TCRdb's version includes in-frame clones alone and lacks a portion of them. The table has around 76,000 clones, 85% to 95% seen once; the top ten hold about a fifth. The material was CD4+ or CD8+ T cells sorted from blood, obtained in a trial of the OX40 agonist ivuxolimab. The TCR originated in an adult with an advanced solid tumor such as melanoma, head and neck, liver or kidney cancer. The V gene is TRBV6-6, the J gene TRBJ2-4; D call uncertain. The CDR3 sequence is CASWQAKNIQYF. The CDR3 DNA follows: TGTGCCAGCTGGCAAGCCAAAAACATTCAGTACTTC.